This T cell receptor beta chain was identified during a study of vaccination and CD4 T cells after COVID-19. The treatment is: roughly 11-day PBMC culture with coronavirus spike peptide pools or control peptides (ViraFEST assay). ViraFEST used peptide pools to expand antigen-specific T cells before TCR sequencing. Germline-derived CDR1 and CDR2 are SGHTA and FQGNSA. Trimming removed 4 bases at V and 6 bases at J, with 6 bases between. The CDR3 runs 11 residues. Findings and caveats of the study: Median SARS-CoV-2-reactive clonotypes rose from approximately 21 to 38, not significantly.

Sequence data for DNA of cultured CD4+ T cells were generated by the Oncomine TCR Beta short-read assay. TCRdb ran MiXCR on the PCR reads and lists one entry per CDR3 protein. Among roughly 10,000 distinct CDR3 sequences listed, approximately 60% were seen once. This clonotype was counted between two and nine times. Its specificity is not known. The source material was CD4+ T cells from blood, cultured in vitro. This sequence was found in a human donor who had recovered from COVID-19. The rearrangement joins TRBV7-2 to TRBJ1-2; D gene ambiguous. Here the CDR3 DNA reads TGTGCCAGCAGCTCCTCGCATGGCTACACCTTC. Its protein product is CASSSSHGYTF.